The clone carrying this T cell receptor beta chain occurred a few times. TCRdb passed the RT-PCR reads through MiXCR, listing each CDR3 protein once. Among around 580,000 distinct CDR3 sequences listed, approximately 14% were seen once. This sample is drawn from a study of response to subunit inactivated influenza vaccine. From germline, CDR1 is SGHAT and CDR2 FQDESV (reference sequence). Trimming removed 5 bases from V and 3 bases from J, with 26 bases in between. The CDR3 is made up of 19 amino acids. This sequence joins TRBV11-1 and TRBJ2-1; tentative D call: TRBD2 (6 bases). Sequenced here: PBMCs from blood, sampled about 12 days after vaccination. This TCR was recovered from a man aged 50 or older who received an inactivated influenza vaccine. The CDR3, as DNA: TGTGCCAGCAGCGCACTGACAGAGGTGGGGCTAGCGCTCTACAATGAGCAGTTCTTC. Its translation: CASSALTEVGLALYNEQFF. Based on the CDR3 plus reference TRBV11-1 and TRBJ2-1, the full variable domain is EAEVAQSPRYKITEKSQAVAFWCDPISGHATLYWYRQILGQGPELLVQFQDESVVDDSQLPKDRFSAERLKGVDSTLKIQPAELGDSAMYLCASSALTEVGLALYNEQFFGPGTRLTVL.